This TCR beta chain was sequenced during a study of blood T cell repertoires in COVID-19. The CDR3 is made up of 19 amino acids. Germline assignment: CDR1 ENHRY and CDR2 SYGVKD. V lost 0 bases and J lost 0, with 18 bases in between. Each exposed participant met a COVID-19 case in the 2 weeks preceding study entry. The repertoire was sequenced with immunoSEQ multiplex PCR; TCRdb's copy has only in-frame clones and lacks some. The sample lists 210,000 or so clones, 83% occurring once. The chain uses TRBV10-3 and TRBJ1-3; no reliable D call. The specimen was PBMCs or T cells enriched from blood (not recorded which). The TCR originated in a woman between 50 and 59 years old who had been exposed to COVID-19. For the CDR3, the DNA is TGTGCCATCAGTGAGTCGATGATGCCGGGTATGGGCTCTGGAAACACCATATATTTT. The encoded protein is CAISESMMPGMGSGNTIYF.